Below are 2 T cell receptor beta chains sequenced from a single sample in a study of cytomegalovirus exposure and HLA in healthy donors. Amplification used 60 Vbeta primers and 13 Jbeta primers. Method: immunoSEQ multiplex PCR; TCRdb's copy keeps in-frame clones and lacks some. Of about 98,000 clones listed, about 81% are singletons. Sequenced: PBMCs. The receptor source for this set is a man aged 35-49 years in good health and CMV-seronegative.

This chain links TRBV4-2 with TRBJ2-5; 8 positions match TRBD2. The germline V gene has CDR1 LGHNA and CDR2 YNFKEQ. This CDR3 contains 16 residues. Germline trimming cut 1 base from V and 0 bases from J; bases unmatched to any gene: 4. As DNA, the CDR3 is TGTGCCAGCAGCCAAGTGCTTAGCGGGGACCAAGAGACCCAGTACTTC. Its translation: CASSQVLSGDQETQYF.

The table lists this clone with a few counts. The chain is built from TRBV6-4 and TRBJ2-3; a weak D match, TRBD1 (5 bases). The length of the CDR3 is 14 residues. V gave up 3 bases and J gave up 3 bases, with 10 bases separating them. The germline V gene has CDR1 MRHNA and CDR2 SNTAGT. The CDR3 is CASSDRGLTDTQYF. CDR3 DNA sequence: TGTGCCAGCAGTGATAGGGGTTTGACAGATACGCAGTATTTT.